This is a list of T cell receptor beta chains from one sample in a study of T-cell reconstitution after alpha-beta-depleted transplantation in children. TCRdb called the PCR reads again in MiXCR, with one record for every CDR3 protein. This table has approximately 520,000 distinct CDR3 sequences, over 10% appearing once. This sample comprised PBMCs, mostly from graft donor cells, obtained 180 days after TCRalphabeta/CD19-depleted stem cell transplant. These receptors came from a female patient aged 2 to 10 who had a stem cell transplant for aplastic anemia, so the T cells may come from the graft donor. CDR3s include the opening cysteine and the closing phenylalanine or tryptophan. The order of the fields is D gene, J gene, V gene, clone size, CDR3 DNA, CDR3 protein. A D gene is named only where the DNA matches it firmly. Size is stated for part of the rows, as once, few or many counts, or as a class when the clone is expanded.

TRBD1,TRBJ2-7,TRBV28,-,TGTGCCAGCAGTTTAGTAGCCCGGAAGGGGGCTCCCTACGAGCAGTACTTC,CASSLVARKGAPYEQYF
-,TRBJ2-1,TRBV7-2,-,TGTGCCAGCAGCCTAGAGGTTGGACGCTCCTACAATGAGCAGTTCTTC,CASSLEVGRSYNEQFF
TRBD2,TRBJ2-7,TRBV7-2,-,TGTGCCAGCAGCTTCCTCCCACGCGTAGCGGGAGTGAACGAGCAGTACTTC,CASSFLPRVAGVNEQYF
-,TRBJ2-2,TRBV24-1,-,TGTGCCACCAGTGATAAGTGGAACACCGGGGAGCTGTTTTTT,CATSDKWNTGELFF
-,TRBJ2-7,TRBV7-2,-,TGTGCCAGCAGCTACTACAGGGCCCACGAGCAGTACTTC,CASSYYRAHEQYF
-,TRBJ1-3,TRBV5-1,many,TGCGCCAGCAGCCTAACAGGACCCTCTGGAAACACCATATATTTT,CASSLTGPSGNTIYF
-,TRBJ1-5,TRBV5-5,-,TGTGCCAGCAGCTTTATAGGGGGTGGCACAGGATCCAATCAGCCCCAGCATTTT,CASSFIGGGTGSNQPQHF
-,TRBJ2-2,TRBV29-1,-,TGCAGCCTCCTTGGGGACACCGGGGAGCTGTTTTTT,CSLLGDTGELFF
-,TRBJ2-1,TRBV29-1,-,TGCAGCGTTCCCCAACTTTTAGCGGAGGTCTACAATGAGCAGTTCTTC,CSVPQLLAEVYNEQFF
-,TRBJ1-5,TRBV20-1,-,TGCAGTGCTAGAGGGGAAGGGGGACGAGGGAAGAGGAGCAATCAGCCCCAGCATTTT,CSARGEGGRGKRSNQPQHF
-,TRBJ2-1,TRBV15,many,TGTGCCACCAGCAGAGATAGGGGGAACAATGAGCAGTTCTTC,CATSRDRGNNEQFF
-,TRBJ2-7,TRBV7-6,many,TGTGCCAGCAGCTTAGGGTCCCCCGTCCTCTACGAGCAGTACTTC,CASSLGSPVLYEQYF
TRBD2,TRBJ2-7,TRBV12-3/TRBV12-4,many,TGTGCCAGCAGGGGACTAGCGGCCTACGAGCAGTACTTC,CASRGLAAYEQYF
-,TRBJ1-2,TRBV15,few,TGTGCCACCAGCAGATCCGGAGGGCTGGGGGTAAATGGCTACACCTTC,CATSRSGGLGVNGYTF
-,TRBJ2-7,TRBV7-8,many,TGTGCCAGCAGCGCTGGCGGAGTTGCCTACGAGCAGTACTTC,CASSAGGVAYEQYF
TRBD1,TRBJ1-2,TRBV29-1,-,TGCAGCGTGGACAGGGGACGAAGAAATGGCTACACCTTC,CSVDRGRRNGYTF
TRBD1,TRBJ2-4,TRBV20-1,few,TGCAGTGCCCCCCACTTCCCGAGGACAGGGGGCTTCAAAAACATTCAGTACTTC,CSAPHFPRTGGFKNIQYF
TRBD2,TRBJ2-2,TRBV5-1,-,TGCGCCAGCAGCACTAGCGGGAGGGCCACCGGGGAGCTGTTTTTT,CASSTSGRATGELFF
TRBD1,TRBJ1-4,TRBV7-8,many,TGTGCCAGCAGCTTAGCGGGGACAGGCGAAAAACTGTTTTTT,CASSLAGTGEKLFF
TRBD2,TRBJ2-1,TRBV5-1,-,TGCGCCAGCAGCTTGGCCAGCGGGGGGGCGTGGAATGAGCAGTTCTTC,CASSLASGGAWNEQFF
TRBD2,TRBJ2-3,TRBV29-1,few,TGCAGCGTTGGGCTAGCGGGATACACAGATACGCAGTATTTT,CSVGLAGYTDTQYF
TRBD2,TRBJ2-1,TRBV7-9,-,TGTGCCAGCAGCTTACCCCTCGGGAGGGGTGAGCAGTTCTTC,CASSLPLGRGEQFF
-,TRBJ2-5,TRBV29-1,-,TGCAGCGGTGGAGGGGAGACCCAGTACTTC,CSGGGETQYF
-,TRBJ2-3,TRBV9,many,TGTGCCAGCAGCCCCCCTCAGACAGATACGCAGTATTTT,CASSPPQTDTQYF
TRBD1,TRBJ2-1,TRBV27,few,TGTGCCAGCAGTTTTGGCTCCTCCACAGGGGGCGCGTCCCGTGAGCAGTTCTTC,CASSFGSSTGGASREQFF
-,TRBJ2-6,TRBV12-3/TRBV12-4,many,TGTGCCAGCATCTCAGGGGCTACTGGGGCCAACGTCCTGACTTTC,CASISGATGANVLTF
TRBD1,TRBJ2-7,TRBV5-1,-,TGCGCCAGCAGCTTGGGCCAGGGGGCCGTGGGAGAGCAGTACTTC,CASSLGQGAVGEQYF
TRBD2,TRBJ2-3,TRBV20-1,many,TGCAGTGCCCCGGGACTAGCGGGAGTGGATACGCAGTATTTT,CSAPGLAGVDTQYF
TRBD1,TRBJ2-1,TRBV29-1,-,TGCAGCGTTGAAGAGGGGACAGGGGGAGATGAGCAGTTCTTC,CSVEEGTGGDEQFF
TRBD1,TRBJ2-7,TRBV27,-,TGTGCCAGCAGGGTACCCGGGACAGGGTTTAACGAGCAGTACTTC,CASRVPGTGFNEQYF
-,TRBJ1-1,TRBV3-1,few,TGTGCCAGCAGCCAAGAGACAGTTCACACTGAAGCTTTCTTT,CASSQETVHTEAFF
-,TRBJ2-2,TRBV5-5,-,TGTGCCAGCAGTCAGGGTGGACCGAGCACCGGGGAGCTGTTTTTT,CASSQGGPSTGELFF
-,TRBJ1-1,TRBV30,few,TGTGCCTGGAGTGTAAAAGGGGTAAGGTTCAGGGGAACCCATGTGGGCACTGAAGCTTTCTTT,CAWSVKGVRFRGTHVGTEAFF
-,TRBJ2-4,TRBV5-1,-,TGCGCCAGCAGCTTTGGAGGGGGCAGGGGAAACATTCAGTACTTC,CASSFGGGRGNIQYF
TRBD1,TRBJ2-7,TRBV15,-,TGTGCCACCAGCAGAGGACAGGGGGCGGTGGACGAGCAGTACTTC,CATSRGQGAVDEQYF
TRBD1,TRBJ1-1,TRBV24-1,many,TGTGCCACCAGTGATCAGGGACAGCGGAACACTGAAGCTTTCTTT,CATSDQGQRNTEAFF
-,TRBJ2-7,TRBV7-6,-,TGTGCCAGCAGCTATACCCCACAGGGTCCCTACGAGCAGTACTTC,CASSYTPQGPYEQYF
-,TRBJ1-1,TRBV20-1,many,TGCAGTGCTAGAGATCTCAGTTTTGAAGCTTTCTTT,CSARDLSFEAFF